The 3 T cell receptor beta chains reported below all come from one sample, sequenced in a study of blood T cell repertoires in COVID-19. The method was immunoSEQ multiplex PCR; TCRdb's version includes in-frame clones alone and lacks a portion of them. The sample consists of roughly 170,000 clones, about 85% of them appearing once. The sample consisted of peripheral blood. All receptors derive from a man between 60 and 75 years old who had recovered from COVID-19.

The genes are TRBV7-2 and TRBJ1-1; D possibly corresponds to TRBD1 (5 bases). Germline lookup yields CDR1 SGHTA and CDR2 FQGNSA. The CDR3 has 14 amino acids. The ends were cut back, 1 base at V and 2 bases at J, with 8 bases in the middle. CDR3 DNA: TGTGCCAGCAGCTTAGGTGGGGCCAACACTGAAGCTTTCTTT. As protein: CASSLGGANTEAFF.

This rearrangement joins TRBV7-2 to TRBJ1-2; 9 positions agree with TRBD1. The V segment lost 5 bases and the J segment 8 bases; nucleotides outside the gene matches: 9. CDR3 length: 14 residues. From germline, CDR1 is SGHTA and CDR2 FQGNSA. The CDR3 nucleotides are TGTGCCAGCAGCGTGGGACAGGGATTAGGAGGCTACACCTTC. Amino acid sequence: CASSVGQGLGGYTF. Supplemented by reference TRBV7-2 and TRBJ1-2, the full variable domain reads GAGVSQSPSNKVTEKGKDVELRCDPISGHTALYWYRQSLGQGLEFLIYFQGNSAPDKSGLPSDRFSAERTGGSVSTLTIQRTQQEDSAVYLCASSVGQGLGGYTFGSGTRLTVV.

V usage is TRBV5-6 and J usage is TRBJ1-1; D gene uncertain. In germline, CDR1 is SGHDT, CDR2 YYEEEE. V was clipped by 4 bases and J by 4 bases, with 14 bases between them. This CDR3 region has 14 residues. The CDR3 sequence is CASSGEGLGTEAFF. The DNA of the CDR3 is TGTGCCAGCAGCGGCGAGGGATTGGGCACTGAAGCTTTCTTT.